This T cell receptor (beta chain) was sequenced during a study of shared clonotypes between healthy human individuals (TCRdb year 2020). At the level of the whole study: The cohort included three men and a couple of women between 18 and 49 years of age. For each donor, CD4 naive and CD4 memory were each given three plates, CD8 naive was given two plates, and CD8 memory was given one plate. Blood TCR repertoires of a handful of healthy adults were deeply sequenced to estimate repertoire size and the extent of clonotype sharing between individuals. Libraries were prepared and TCR repertoires were sequenced by different laboratories using diverse techniques, in order to increase sequencing depth and limit assay-specific biases. Between about 0.94 and 10 billion PBMCs per donor were obtained by leukapheresis.

As to this clone: It lacks a known antigen. No much larger clone exists at a distance of one base, and base qualities are not known.

Using the deep immunoSEQ assay, multiplex PCR amplified TCR CDR3 regions from genomic DNA. Extracted genomic DNA from each cell subset was distributed evenly across all wells of several immunoSEQ 96-well plates, and each plate was treated as a replicate. For sorted subsets, roughly 200 ng of genomic DNA, equivalent to 25,000 to 30,000 T cell genomes, went into each replicate PCR. Purified libraries were measured with a Qubit 3.0 fluorometer, size-checked on a Bioanalyzer 2100, and measured again with the KAPA Library Quantification kit. Every immunoSEQ 96-well plate was sequenced on a dedicated single-read 150-cycle Illumina NextSeq 550 flow cell. On the study's bioinformatics: Because the immunoSEQ output included only junctional sequences and no quality scores, the filtering could not be the same as the filtering used for full-length reads. Sequences were annotated with PyIR, a Python wrapper for IgBLAST v1.9, using IMGT germline references to assign V/J genes and CDR3. Reads were filtered out if the reads had weak V/J assignments (E-value above 1e-6), no CDR3, stop codons, out-of-frame junctions, or ambiguous translated residues. V3J clonotypes were defined by identical inferred V gene, J gene, and CDR3 amino acid sequence. Percentage overlap between repertoires was computed as shared unique clonotypes divided by the size of the smaller repertoire. Richness of each repertoire was evaluated using RTK rarefaction, the Chao1 estimator, and Recon v2.1 estimates of unobserved clonotypes. Generation probabilities were computed with OLGA for all TCRbeta clonotypes obtained by the gDNA method from several donors. TCRdb took this table from immuneACCESS and kept in-frame rearrangements with V and J called. Such tables lack part of the clones; where checked against another copy, unresolved V genes explain under half of the gap, and the rest is unexplained. The V and J calls and the clone size are those of that table, but D and trimming were determined from the DNA. This sample comprises 2 million to 2.5 million clones, approximately 93% of them detected only once. The ten top clones hold 0.39% of the sample.

Healthy HIV-negative adults with no recently reported acute infections or vaccinations were included as donors. Only Caucasian adults living in Nashville, Tennessee, USA were represented among the donors. CD4+ T cells were enriched by magnetic negative selection, after which naive cells were positively selected on CD45RA and the negative fraction was taken as the memory subset. After blood collection by leukapheresis, PBMCs were isolated using Ficoll-Histopaque density gradient centrifugation and then cryopreserved in the vapor phase of liquid nitrogen. Analytical flow cytometry was used to check the purity and quantity of each magnetically sorted T cell population. Genomic DNA was isolated from each sorted fraction and quantified by UV absorbance on a Nanodrop 2000c. Spanning cysteine to phenylalanine, the CDR3 consists of 16 amino acids. The kept DNA is CDR3 alone, 48 bases in frame from the first base. Taken from the germline V gene, the CDR1 and CDR2 loops are SGHDN and FVKESK. A distance of 14 bases separates the germline ends of V and J, which lose 2 bases and 0 bases respectively.

General conclusions and limits of the study: Incomplete sequencing was indicated by rarefaction of sorted-subset datasets, despite the large sequencing depth. Sampling was restricted to blood, and TCR repertoires in tissues likely differ from the TCR repertoires found in blood. Estimated clonotype richness was generally larger for naive than for memory subsets. Compared with non-shared clonotypes, clonotypes shared by all four sorted-subset donors had higher generation probabilities. The genetic and exposure-history diversity represented was limited by the small number of donors. Pairwise subsampling led to the expectation that sequencing depth would affect the degree of clonotype sharing among donors. Across a handful of donors, about 5% of naive CD4, approximately 3.6% of naive CD8, about 2% of memory CD4, and 0.4% of memory CD8 clonotypes were shared.

The chain couples TRBV14 to TRBJ2-7; the D gene is perhaps TRBD2, from 6 matching bases. The sequence was obtained from a young man in good health. Some clones in this sample may be carry-over from other donors' samples. The specimen sequenced was naive CD4+ T cells from PBMCs. The intended sense of this specimen's cell subset or site label: CD45RA+ positively selected. The CDR3 reads as follows: CASSQIGLQHSYEQYF. The sequenced DNA: TGTGCCAGCAGCCAAATAGGACTACAGCACTCCTACGAGCAGTACTTC.